Sequencing of this TCR beta chain was carried out in a study of blood T cell repertoires in COVID-19. The CDR3 is 13 amino acids. The germline gives CDR1 SGHTA, CDR2 FQGNSA. V was clipped by 4 bases and J by 3 bases; unmatched bases: 1. Clones were read by immunoSEQ multiplex PCR, and TCRdb kept only the in-frame ones, dropping some. Among roughly 35,000 clones listed, 90% were seen once. The V call is TRBV7-2, the J call TRBJ1-1, with 8 nucleotides matching TRBD1. Source material: peripheral blood. The sequence came from a man in his 70s with acute or convalescent COVID-19. CDR3 sequence (DNA): TGTGCCAGCAGCTCACAGGGGGACACTGAAGCTTTCTTT. This gives the protein CASSSQGDTEAFF.